This T cell receptor (beta chain) was obtained from a study of long-term antiretroviral therapy in people with HIV. Findings and caveats of the study: At every time point, clones expanded before ART dominated the repertoire. Repertoires from HIV showed CDR3 length ranges narrower than those of controls.

Concerning this clone: Its specificity is unknown.

Researchers report immunoSEQ v3.0 was run at survey level. Each sample aimed for 40,000-50,000 sequenced T-cell genomes. Sequencing was performed with immunoSEQ multiplex PCR; in TCRdb, only in-frame clones are kept and a portion is missing. The sample contains about 35,000 clones, just under 95% of which appear only once. V lost 1 base and J 6 bases, leaving 6 bases between the germline ends. The CDR3 covers 13 residues. Germline CDR1 MGHRA, CDR2 YSYEKL. The study used samples holding about 0.95-10 million cryopreserved PBMC before DNA extraction. The V gene is TRBV4-1, the J gene TRBJ2-2; no clear D. This receptor was obtained from a woman between 50 and 59 years old with HIV. The sequencing here drew on unsorted PBMCs, taken 4.1 years after starting antiretroviral therapy. CDR3 bases: TGCGCCAGCAGCCAAGCAGCCCCCGGGGAGCTGTTTTTT. It encodes CASSQAAPGELFF.